The clone carrying this T cell receptor (beta chain) was seen just once. The antigen remains undetermined. This record comes from a study of T cell responses to AZD1222 COVID-19 vaccine. Germline V CDR1 and CDR2: MNHEY, SMNVEV (reference sequence). The CDR3 extends over 15 amino acids. Trimming removed 6 bases at V and 5 bases at J, with 16 bases between. Overall study findings and caveats: The CD4 TCRs associated with vaccination extended across spike and predominated at 160-218 and 743-854. Nearly half of unique spike-specific TCRs reportedly avoided B.1.351 and B.1.1.7 mutated regions. Scientists sampled the repertoires only once the peak T cell response had passed. Most donors were white British, females outnumbered males, and clonal diversity was possibly underestimated.

Sequencing was performed with immunoSEQ multiplex PCR; in TCRdb, only in-frame clones are kept and a portion is missing. The repertoire holds over 150,000 clones, with roughly 92% as singletons. This TCR was sampled from an adult who received the AZD1222 COVID-19 vaccine. The sequenced sample was peripheral blood, obtained 28 days after the second AZD1222 dose. The gene calls are TRBV27 and TRBJ1-4; TRBD1 might be the D (6 bases). CDR3 region: CASRADRLENEKLFF. Here the CDR3 DNA reads TGTGCCAGCAGGGCTGACAGGTTGGAGAATGAAAAACTGTTTTTT.